The T cell receptor (beta chain) under discussion was sequenced for a study of shared clonotypes between healthy human individuals. Background on the study: Three men and a couple of women, aged 18 to 49, were donors. Points from the study as a whole: The expectation was that sequencing depth would affect clonotype sharing among donors. In having few donors, the study represented limited genetic and exposure-history diversity.

This CDR3 is built from 14 residues. V lost 5 bases and J lost 2, with 16 bases in between. Germline-derived CDR1 and CDR2 are GTSNPN and SVGIG (reference sequence). This clone showed up just once. Its antigen is currently unknown. The authors loaded about 200 ng DNA, roughly 27,000 T cell genomes, into sorted-subset replicate PCRs. Sequencing was performed with immunoSEQ multiplex PCR; in TCRdb, only in-frame clones are kept and a portion is missing. The data contain approximately 980,000 clones, less than 85% of them singletons. Material for sequencing was memory CD4+ T cells sorted from blood. Subset of the sample: CD45RA-negative fraction. The V gene is TRBV30, the J gene TRBJ2-7; D is perhaps TRBD2 (5 bases). The sequence came from a man aged 18 to 30 in good health. CDR3 sequence (DNA): TGTGCCTGGGCCGCGGGTCGCTTTCCCTACGAGCAGTACTTC. It encodes CAWAAGRFPYEQYF.